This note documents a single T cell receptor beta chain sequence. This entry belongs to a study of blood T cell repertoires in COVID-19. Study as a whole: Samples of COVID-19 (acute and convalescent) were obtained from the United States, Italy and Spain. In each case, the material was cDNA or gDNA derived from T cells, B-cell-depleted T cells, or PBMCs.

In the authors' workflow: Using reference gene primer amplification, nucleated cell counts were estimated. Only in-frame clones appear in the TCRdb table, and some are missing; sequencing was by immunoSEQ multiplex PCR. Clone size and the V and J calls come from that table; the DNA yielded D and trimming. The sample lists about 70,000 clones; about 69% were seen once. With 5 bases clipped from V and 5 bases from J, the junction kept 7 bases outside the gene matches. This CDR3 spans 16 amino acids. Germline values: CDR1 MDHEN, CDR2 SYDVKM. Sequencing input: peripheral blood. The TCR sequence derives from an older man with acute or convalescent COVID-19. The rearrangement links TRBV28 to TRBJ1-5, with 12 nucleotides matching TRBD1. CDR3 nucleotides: TGTGCCAGCAGTATCTCCGGGACAGGGGGCTATCAGCCCCAGCATTTT. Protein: CASSISGTGGYQPQHF.